This TCR beta chain was sequenced during a study of T cell repertoires in cytomegalovirus infection. TCRdb re-analysed the reads in MiXCR, keeping a single row per CDR3 protein. The table has a few hundred thousand distinct CDR3 sequences, roughly 42% seen once. This CDR3 region has 15 residues. Germline CDR1 and CDR2: DFQATT and SNEGSKA (reference sequence). Points on this clonotype: The antigen remains undetermined.

The rearrangement joins TRBV20-1 to TRBJ2-1; weak D call: TRBD1 (7 bases). The receptor was derived from a human donor in good health (CMV status not recorded). Some clones in this sample may be carry-over from other donors' samples. Here the sequenced sample was cultured PBMCs, taken from culture after CMV antigen stimulation. CDR3 region: CSTLPAGQSYNEQFF. The CDR3 bases are TGCAGCACGTTACCTGCGGGACAGTCATACAATGAGCAGTTCTTC.